The 11 T cell receptor beta chains listed next were all sequenced from one sample in a study of CD8 T cells in Susac syndrome. Reverse transcription of roughly 0.5 to 1 ug RNA was performed with random hexamers. TCRdb redid the calling of the immunoSEQ multiplex PCR reads with MiXCR, one entry per CDR3 protein. The sample holds about 240,000 distinct CDR3 sequences, 96% seen once. Sequencing used CD4+ T cells from PBMCs. These receptors all come from a human donor with Susac syndrome.

The chain is built from TRBV7-9 and TRBJ2-1; the D gene is possibly TRBD2 (5 bases). The V and J ends lost 0 bases and 0 bases respectively, with 12 bases between them. The CDR3 covers 17 residues. Germline V gives CDR1 SEHNR, CDR2 FQNEAQ (reference sequence). The CDR3 region is CASSLARTPSSYNEQFF. The DNA of the CDR3 is TGTGCCAGCAGCTTAGCAAGGACTCCCAGCTCCTACAATGAGCAGTTCTTC.

This chain connects TRBV3-1 to TRBJ1-2, with TRBD1 matching 7 bases. CDR3 length equals 14 residues. Losses at the gene ends were 6 bases for V and 4 bases for J; bases not matched to a gene: 8. Germline V gene lookup returns CDR1 LGHDT and CDR2 YNNKEL (reference sequence). The CDR3 loop is CASRQKGTAYGYTF. DNA for the CDR3: TGTGCCAGCAGACAGAAAGGGACAGCCTATGGCTACACCTTC.

The rearrangement links TRBV30 to TRBJ2-1; possible D gene TRBD2, 5 bases. The V end was cut by 7 bases, the J end by 3 bases, with 13 bases between. Germline CDR1 and CDR2: GTSNPN and SVGIG (reference sequence). CDR3 length equals 13 residues. CDR3 DNA sequence: TGTGCCTCCCTAGCCATGGTCTACAATGAGCAGTTCTTC. It translates to CASLAMVYNEQFF.

This chain links TRBV5-1 with TRBJ1-1; D remains ambiguous. CDR1 and CDR2 (germline): SGHRS, YFSETQ. CDR3 length equals 19 residues. V was trimmed by 0 bases and J by 0 bases, leaving 21 bases between them. Here the CDR3 DNA reads TGCGCCAGCAGCTTGGTTTCCAACAGTCGACTCTGGGTGAACACTGAAGCTTTCTTT. This sequence encodes CASSLVSNSRLWVNTEAFF.

The chain couples TRBV7-9 to TRBJ2-5, with 11 nucleotides matching TRBD2. V was clipped by 7 bases and J by 1 base; unmatched bases: 8. The CDR3 consists of 16 residues. The germline CDR1 and CDR2 sequences are SEHNR and FQNEAQ (reference sequence). CDR3 loop: CASNPGLAGIQETQYF. CDR3 DNA: TGTGCCAGCAACCCCGGACTAGCGGGCATCCAAGAGACCCAGTACTTC.

The rearrangement links TRBV24-1 to TRBJ2-5, with 15 positions matching TRBD2. Germline V gives CDR1 KGHDR, CDR2 SFDVKD. This CDR3 is 16 amino acids long. The junction had 5 bases not matched to a gene; V was cut back by 6 bases and J by 4 bases. The CDR3 loop reads CATSRGLAGGPETQYF. The CDR3 DNA is TGTGCCACCAGTAGAGGACTAGCGGGAGGGCCAGAGACCCAGTACTTC.

This chain uses TRBV20-1 with TRBJ1-1, with D tentatively TRBD1 (5 bases). V was cut by 6 bases and J by 1 base, with 12 bases left in between. This CDR3 has 13 amino acids. Germline V gene data show CDR1 as DFQATT and CDR2 as SNEGSKA (reference sequence). The CDR3 is CSAGGPENTEAFF. CDR3 bases: TGCAGTGCCGGGGGACCAGAGAACACTGAAGCTTTCTTT.

The rearrangement links TRBV9 to TRBJ2-1, with D unresolved. V shed 1 base and J shed 8 bases, with 10 bases lying between them. Germline CDR1 is SGDLS and CDR2 is YYNGEE. The CDR3 has 13 residues. CDR3 DNA: TGTGCCAGCAGCGTACGCGGCATCGATGAGCAGTTCTTC. It encodes CASSVRGIDEQFF. Full variable domain (rest looked up from reference TRBV9 and TRBJ2-1): DSGVTQTPKHLITATGQRVTLRCSPRSGDLSVYWYQQSLDQGLQFLIQYYNGEERAKGNILERFSAQQFPDLHSELNLSSLELGDSALYFCASSVRGIDEQFFGPGTRLTVL.

This chain connects TRBV21-1 to TRBJ2-1; the DNA was not compared with TRBD2, the D call given in the table. TRBV21-1 is an annotated pseudogene. The CDR3 is 16 amino acids. DNA for the CDR3: TGTGCCAGCAGCAAAGACGAGCGGCGGAGAGAGGATGAGCAGTTCTTC. Residues: CASSKDERRREDEQFF.

The rearrangement joins TRBV20-1 to TRBJ2-3; the D is unclear. The CDR3 sequence is 14 residues long. The ends were cut back, 3 bases at V and 1 base at J, with 11 bases in the middle. Germline values: CDR1 DFQATT, CDR2 SNEGSKA (reference sequence). For the CDR3, the DNA is TGCAGTGCTAGCCTTAACGTCGGCACAGATACGCAGTATTTT. Protein product: CSASLNVGTDTQYF.

The V call is TRBV4-1, the J call TRBJ2-7, with a tentative D call TRBD1 (6 bases). The V gene lost 2 bases and the J gene lost 2 bases, with 13 bases spanning the gap. Germline loops: CDR1 MGHRA, CDR2 YSYEKL. This CDR3 region has 15 residues. The CDR3 region has the DNA TGCGCCAGCAGCCAACCCCCACAGGGAGCCTACGAGCAGTACTTC. Its protein is CASSQPPQGAYEQYF.